Shown below are 6 T cell receptor beta chains from a single sample sequenced in a study of blood T cell repertoires in COVID-19. Assay used: immunoSEQ multiplex PCR; TCRdb lists only in-frame clones, some missing. The sample records 150,000 or so clones, about 90% being singletons. The sequenced material came from peripheral blood. The receptors stem from a man aged 45 to 65 with acute or convalescent COVID-19.

The V and J genes are TRBV14 and TRBJ2-3; TRBD1 is a possible D gene (5 bases). The length of the CDR3 is 17 residues. V lost 1 base, J lost 0 bases, and 14 bases lay in between. CDR1 is SGHDN and CDR2 is FVKESK in the germline V gene. CDR3 loop: CASSQGLRVSSTDTQYF. CDR3 sequence (DNA): TGTGCCAGCAGCCAAGGCCTCAGGGTTTCAAGCACAGATACGCAGTATTTT.

In its sample, this clone was seen once. The gene calls are TRBV5-1 and TRBJ2-7; maybe TRBD2 (6 bases). V was cut by 0 bases and J by 3 bases, with 10 bases left in between. CDR3 size: 14 residues. In germline, CDR1 is SGHRS, CDR2 YFSETQ. CDR3 in amino acids: CASSLGGAGYEQYV. The DNA of the CDR3 is TGCGCCAGCAGCTTGGGCGGGGCGGGCTACGAGCAGTACGTC.

CDR3 in amino acids: CASSPGTGGNEKLFF. In DNA form, the CDR3 reads TGTGCCAGCAGCCCGGGGACAGGGGGAAATGAAAAACTGTTTTTT. This rearrangement joins TRBV7-9 to TRBJ1-4, with 11 bases aligning to TRBD1. This CDR3 region has 15 residues. V lost 5 bases and J lost 5; bases outside the gene matches: 4. Per germline, CDR1 SEHNR and CDR2 FQNEAQ (reference sequence).

The J gene is TRBJ2-7, the V gene TRBV28, with 8 bases identical to TRBD2. Per the germline V gene, CDR1 is MDHEN and CDR2 is SYDVKM. With 2 bases clipped from V and 0 bases from J, the junction kept 6 bases outside the gene matches. The CDR3 sequence is 16 residues long. The CDR3 reads CASSLRAGTSSYEQYF. For the CDR3, the DNA is TGTGCCAGCAGTTTAAGGGCTGGGACTAGCTCCTACGAGCAGTACTTC.

V usage is TRBV28 and J usage is TRBJ2-6; 14 bases are a match to TRBD2. With 4 bases clipped from V and 4 bases from J, the junction kept 6 bases outside the gene matches. The CDR3 has 18 residues. CDR1 is MDHEN, CDR2 SYDVKM, per germline. CDR3 coding DNA: TGTGCCAGCAGTTGGGGACTAGCGGGAGTAGGCGGGGCCAACGTCCTGACTTTC. Amino acids: CASSWGLAGVGGANVLTF.

This clone was detected once. The chain couples TRBV6-5 to TRBJ1-4; 7 nucleotides line up with TRBD1. Germline lookup yields CDR1 MNHEY and CDR2 SVGAGI. Losses at the gene ends were 6 bases for V and 7 bases for J; bases not matched to a gene: 8. The CDR3 covers 14 residues. CDR3 DNA sequence: TGTGCCAGCAGCTCACAGGGGCGCCGTGAAAAACTGTTTTTT. Translation gives CASSSQGRREKLFF.